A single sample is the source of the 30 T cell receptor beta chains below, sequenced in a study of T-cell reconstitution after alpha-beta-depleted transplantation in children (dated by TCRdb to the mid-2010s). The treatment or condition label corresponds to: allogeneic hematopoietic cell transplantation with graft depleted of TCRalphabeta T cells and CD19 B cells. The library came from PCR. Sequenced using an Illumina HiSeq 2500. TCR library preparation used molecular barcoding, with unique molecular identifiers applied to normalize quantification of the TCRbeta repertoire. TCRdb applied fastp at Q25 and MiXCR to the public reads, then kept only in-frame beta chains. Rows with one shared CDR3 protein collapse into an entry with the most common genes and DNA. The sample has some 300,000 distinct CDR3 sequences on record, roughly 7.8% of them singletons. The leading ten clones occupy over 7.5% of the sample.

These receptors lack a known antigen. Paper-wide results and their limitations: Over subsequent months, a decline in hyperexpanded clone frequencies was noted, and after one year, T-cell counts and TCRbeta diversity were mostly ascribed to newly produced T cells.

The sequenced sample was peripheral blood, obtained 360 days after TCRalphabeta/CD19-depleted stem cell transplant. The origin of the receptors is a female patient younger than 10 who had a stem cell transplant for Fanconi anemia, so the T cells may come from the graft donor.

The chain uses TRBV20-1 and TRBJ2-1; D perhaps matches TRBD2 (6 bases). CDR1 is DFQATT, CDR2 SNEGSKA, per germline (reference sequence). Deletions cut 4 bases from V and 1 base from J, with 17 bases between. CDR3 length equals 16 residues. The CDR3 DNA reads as TGCAGTGCTATTGCACGAGAGGCGGGGTCCTACAATGAGCAGTTCTTC. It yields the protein CSAIAREAGSYNEQFF.

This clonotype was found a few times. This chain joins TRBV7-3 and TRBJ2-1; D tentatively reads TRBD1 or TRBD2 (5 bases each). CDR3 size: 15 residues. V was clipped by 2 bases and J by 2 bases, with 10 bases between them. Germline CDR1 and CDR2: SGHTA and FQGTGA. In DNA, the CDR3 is TGTGCCAGCAGCTTAGCCCCGGGACCCTACAATGAGCAGTTCTTC. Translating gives CASSLAPGPYNEQFF.

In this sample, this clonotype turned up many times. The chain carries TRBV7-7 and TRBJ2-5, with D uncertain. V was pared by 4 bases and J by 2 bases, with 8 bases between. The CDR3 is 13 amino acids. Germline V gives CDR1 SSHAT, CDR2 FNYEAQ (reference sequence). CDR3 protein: CASSSHIQETQYF. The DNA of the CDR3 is TGTGCCAGCAGCTCTCATATTCAAGAGACCCAGTACTTC.

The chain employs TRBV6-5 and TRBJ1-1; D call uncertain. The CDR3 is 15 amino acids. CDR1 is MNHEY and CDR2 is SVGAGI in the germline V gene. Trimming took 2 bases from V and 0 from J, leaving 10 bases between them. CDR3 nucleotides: TGTGCCAGCAGTTACAAGGGAGTTATGAACACTGAAGCTTTCTTT. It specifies CASSYKGVMNTEAFF.

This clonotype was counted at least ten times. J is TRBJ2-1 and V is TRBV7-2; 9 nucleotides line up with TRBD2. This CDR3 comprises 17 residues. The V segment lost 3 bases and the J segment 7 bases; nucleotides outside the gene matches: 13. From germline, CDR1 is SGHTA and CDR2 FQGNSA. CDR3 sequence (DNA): TGTGCCAGCAGCTTTCTGGCGGGGGGGCCTGCAGGAAATGAGCAGTTCTTC. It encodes CASSFLAGGPAGNEQFF.

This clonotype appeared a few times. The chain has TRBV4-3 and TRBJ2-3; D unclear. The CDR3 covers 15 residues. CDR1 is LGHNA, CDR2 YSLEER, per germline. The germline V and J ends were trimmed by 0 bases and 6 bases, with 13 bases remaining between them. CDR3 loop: CASSQDRLVPDTQYF. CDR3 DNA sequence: TGCGCCAGCAGCCAAGATCGCCTAGTTCCCGATACGCAGTATTTT.

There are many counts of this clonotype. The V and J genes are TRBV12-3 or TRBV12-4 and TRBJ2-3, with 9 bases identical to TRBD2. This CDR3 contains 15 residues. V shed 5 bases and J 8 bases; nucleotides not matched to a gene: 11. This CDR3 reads CASSVLRGGGSTQYF. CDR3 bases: TGTGCCAGCAGTGTATTGCGGGGGGGAGGTAGTACGCAGTATTTT.

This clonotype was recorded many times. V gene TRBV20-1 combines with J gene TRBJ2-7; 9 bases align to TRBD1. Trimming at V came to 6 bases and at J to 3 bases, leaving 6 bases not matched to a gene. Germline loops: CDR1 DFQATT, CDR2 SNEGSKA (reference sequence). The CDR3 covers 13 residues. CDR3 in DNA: TGCAGTGCCGAAAGGGGACAGGGCTACGAGCAGTACTTC. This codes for CSAERGQGYEQYF.

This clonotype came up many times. The CDR3 is CASSGPNYQATNEKLFF. The CDR3 coding sequence is TGTGCCAGCAGCGGACCGAACTATCAAGCAACTAATGAAAAACTGTTTTTT. This chain joins TRBV7-9 and TRBJ1-4; D call uncertain. Germline CDR1 is SEHNR and CDR2 is FQNEAQ (reference sequence). This CDR3 is built from 17 residues. V was pared by 5 bases and J by 0 bases, with 16 bases between.

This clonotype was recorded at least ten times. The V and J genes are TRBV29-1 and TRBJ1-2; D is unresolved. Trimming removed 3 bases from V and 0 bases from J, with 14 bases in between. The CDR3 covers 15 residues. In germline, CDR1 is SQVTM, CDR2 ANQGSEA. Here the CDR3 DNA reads TGCAGCGTTGACAGCATTTTCGGGGCTAACTATGGCTACACCTTC. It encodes CSVDSIFGANYGYTF.

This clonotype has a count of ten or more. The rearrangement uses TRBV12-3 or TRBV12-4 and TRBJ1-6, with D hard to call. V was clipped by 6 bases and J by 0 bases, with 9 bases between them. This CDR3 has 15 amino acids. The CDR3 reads CASSPPRSYNSPLHF. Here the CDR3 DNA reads TGTGCCAGCAGCCCCCCCCGCTCCTATAATTCACCCCTCCACTTT.

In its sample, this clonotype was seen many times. DNA for the CDR3: TGTGCCAGCACTCAGAGTCCGGCGGGGGTGGGGCAGTTCTTC. This encodes CASTQSPAGVGQFF. The V gene is TRBV12-3 or TRBV12-4, the J gene TRBJ2-1, with TRBD2 matching 7 bases. The length of the CDR3 is 14 residues. Unmatched junction bases numbered 15, after V lost 7 bases and J lost 12 bases.

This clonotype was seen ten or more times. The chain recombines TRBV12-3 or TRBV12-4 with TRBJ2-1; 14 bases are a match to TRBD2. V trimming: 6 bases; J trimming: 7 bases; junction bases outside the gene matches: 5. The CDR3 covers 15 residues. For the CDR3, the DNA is TGTGCCAGCAGCTGGACTAGCGGGGGGCGTAATGAGCAGTTCTTC. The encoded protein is CASSWTSGGRNEQFF.

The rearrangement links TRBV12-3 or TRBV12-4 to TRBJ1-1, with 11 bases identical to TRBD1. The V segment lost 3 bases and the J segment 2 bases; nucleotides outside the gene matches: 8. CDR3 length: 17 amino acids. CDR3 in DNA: TGTGCCAGCAGTTTTAGCCGGGACAGGGGGATTAACACTGAAGCTTTCTTT. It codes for CASSFSRDRGINTEAFF.

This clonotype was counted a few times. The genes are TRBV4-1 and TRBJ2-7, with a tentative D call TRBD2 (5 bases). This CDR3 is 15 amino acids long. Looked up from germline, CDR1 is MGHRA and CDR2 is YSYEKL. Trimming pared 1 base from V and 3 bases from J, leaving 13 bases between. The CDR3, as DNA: TGCGCCAGCAGCCAAGGTAGAGGGAATTTCTACGAGCAGTACTTC. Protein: CASSQGRGNFYEQYF.

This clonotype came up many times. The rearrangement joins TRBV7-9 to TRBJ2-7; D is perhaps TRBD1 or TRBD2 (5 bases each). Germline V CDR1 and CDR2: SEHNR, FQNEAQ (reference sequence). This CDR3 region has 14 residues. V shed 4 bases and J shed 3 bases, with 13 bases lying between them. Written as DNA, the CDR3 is TGTGCCAGCAGCTCACCGGGACGGAACTACGAGCAGTACTTC. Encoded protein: CASSSPGRNYEQYF.

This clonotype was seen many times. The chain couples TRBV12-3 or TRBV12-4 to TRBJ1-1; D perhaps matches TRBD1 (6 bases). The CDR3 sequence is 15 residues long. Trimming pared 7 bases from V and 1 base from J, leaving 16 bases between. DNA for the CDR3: TGTGCCAGCACCCCTTGGGGGGGCAGGAACACTGAAGCTTTCTTT. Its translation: CASTPWGGRNTEAFF.

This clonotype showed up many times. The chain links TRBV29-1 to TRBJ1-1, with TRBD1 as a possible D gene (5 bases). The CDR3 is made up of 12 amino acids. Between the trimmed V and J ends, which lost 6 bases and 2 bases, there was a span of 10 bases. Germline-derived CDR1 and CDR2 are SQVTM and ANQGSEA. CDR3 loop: CSVGTFNTEAFF. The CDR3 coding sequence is TGCAGCGTCGGGACGTTTAACACTGAAGCTTTCTTT.

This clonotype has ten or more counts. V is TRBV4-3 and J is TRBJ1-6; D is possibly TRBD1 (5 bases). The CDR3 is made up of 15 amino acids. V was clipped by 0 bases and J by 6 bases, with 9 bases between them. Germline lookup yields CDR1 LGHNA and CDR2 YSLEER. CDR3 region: CASSQDRQGNSPLHF. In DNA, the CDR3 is TGCGCCAGCAGCCAAGATCGGCAGGGTAATTCACCCCTCCACTTT.

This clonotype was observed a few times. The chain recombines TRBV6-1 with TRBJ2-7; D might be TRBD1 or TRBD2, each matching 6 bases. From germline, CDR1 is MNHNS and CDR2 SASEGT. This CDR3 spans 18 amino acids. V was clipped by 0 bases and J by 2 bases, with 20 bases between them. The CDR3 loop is CASSEARGSGALTYEQYF. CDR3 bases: TGTGCCAGCAGTGAAGCGCGGGGATCGGGGGCACTTACCTACGAGCAGTACTTC.

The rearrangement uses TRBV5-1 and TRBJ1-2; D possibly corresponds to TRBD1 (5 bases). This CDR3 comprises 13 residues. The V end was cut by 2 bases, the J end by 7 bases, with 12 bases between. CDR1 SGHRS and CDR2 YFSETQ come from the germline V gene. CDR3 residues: CASSFPQGTGYTF. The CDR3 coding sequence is TGCGCCAGCAGCTTCCCGCAGGGTACTGGCTACACCTTC.

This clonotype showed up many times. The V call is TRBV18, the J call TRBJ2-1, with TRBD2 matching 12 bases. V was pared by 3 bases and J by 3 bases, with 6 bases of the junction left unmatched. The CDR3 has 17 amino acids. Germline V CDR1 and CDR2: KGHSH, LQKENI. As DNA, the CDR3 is TGTGCCAGCTCACCGCGGGGACTAGCGGGCCTCTACAATGAGCAGTTCTTC. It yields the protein CASSPRGLAGLYNEQFF.

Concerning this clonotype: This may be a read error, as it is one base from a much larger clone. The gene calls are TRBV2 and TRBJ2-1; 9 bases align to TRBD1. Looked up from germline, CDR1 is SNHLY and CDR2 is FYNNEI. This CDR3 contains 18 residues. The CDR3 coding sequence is TGTGCCTGCAGTTTGGGACAGGGTCCTCCCCTATCCTACAATGAGCAGTTCTTC. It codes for CACSLGQGPPLSYNEQFF.

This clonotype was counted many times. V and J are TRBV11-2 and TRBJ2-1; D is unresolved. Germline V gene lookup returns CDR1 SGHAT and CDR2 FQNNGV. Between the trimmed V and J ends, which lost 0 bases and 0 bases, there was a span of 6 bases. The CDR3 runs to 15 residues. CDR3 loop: CASSLEYSSYNEQFF. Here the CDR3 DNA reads TGTGCCAGCAGCTTAGAATATAGCTCCTACAATGAGCAGTTCTTC.

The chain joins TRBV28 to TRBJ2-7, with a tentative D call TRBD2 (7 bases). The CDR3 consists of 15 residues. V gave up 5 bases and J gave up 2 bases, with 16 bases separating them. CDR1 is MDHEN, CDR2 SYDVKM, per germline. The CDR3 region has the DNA TGTGCCAGCAGTACAACCGGGGGGCCCCCCTACGAGCAGTACGTC. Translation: CASSTTGGPPYEQYV.

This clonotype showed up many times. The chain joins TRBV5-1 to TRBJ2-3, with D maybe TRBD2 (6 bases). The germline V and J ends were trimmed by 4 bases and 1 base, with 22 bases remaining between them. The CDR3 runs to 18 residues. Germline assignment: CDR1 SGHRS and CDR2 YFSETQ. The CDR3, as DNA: TGCGCCAGCAGCGTTGGGGGAACGCCGGGACTCCGCACAGATACGCAGTATTTT. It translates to CASSVGGTPGLRTDTQYF.

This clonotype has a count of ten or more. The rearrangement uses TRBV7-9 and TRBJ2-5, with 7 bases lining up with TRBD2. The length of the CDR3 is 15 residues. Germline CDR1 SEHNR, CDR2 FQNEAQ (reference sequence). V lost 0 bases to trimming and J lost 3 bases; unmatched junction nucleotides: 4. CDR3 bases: TGTGCCAGCAGCTTAGCGCTCGGGGGGAAAGAGACCCAGTACTTC. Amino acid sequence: CASSLALGGKETQYF.

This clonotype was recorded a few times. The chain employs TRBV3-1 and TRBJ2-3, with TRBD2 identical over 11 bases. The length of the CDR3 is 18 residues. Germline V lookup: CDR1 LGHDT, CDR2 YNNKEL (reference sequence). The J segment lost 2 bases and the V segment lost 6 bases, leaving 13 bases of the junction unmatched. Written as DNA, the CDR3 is TGTGCCAGCAGTGAAGTGCCTAGCGGGGGGTTCGTCACAGATACGCAGTATTTT. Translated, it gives CASSEVPSGGFVTDTQYF.

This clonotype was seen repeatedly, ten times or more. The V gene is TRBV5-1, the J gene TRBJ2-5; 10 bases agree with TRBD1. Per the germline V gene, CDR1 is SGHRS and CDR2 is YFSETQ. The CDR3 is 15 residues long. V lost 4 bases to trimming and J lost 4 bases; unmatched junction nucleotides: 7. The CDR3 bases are TGCGCCAGCAGCACCCGGGACAGGGGCCGAGAGACCCAGTACTTC. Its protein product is CASSTRDRGRETQYF.

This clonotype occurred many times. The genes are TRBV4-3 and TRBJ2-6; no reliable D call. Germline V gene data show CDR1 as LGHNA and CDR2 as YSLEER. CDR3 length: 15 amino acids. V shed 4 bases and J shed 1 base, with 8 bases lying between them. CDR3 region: CASSLQLSGANVLTF. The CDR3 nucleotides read TGCGCCAGCAGCCTTCAGTTATCTGGGGCCAACGTCCTGACTTTC.